The following is a T cell receptor beta chain sequence with its context. The sample comes from a study of blood T cell repertoires in COVID-19. Study as a whole: The United States, Italy and Spain were the sources of the acute and convalescent COVID-19 samples. The analysed material was cDNA or gDNA that came from T cells, B-cell-depleted T cells, or PBMCs.

J was trimmed by 3 bases and V by 6 bases; bases with no gene match: 8. This CDR3 comprises 15 residues. Germline V gene lookup returns CDR1 LGHDT and CDR2 YNNKEL (reference sequence). Seattle's enrolled individuals joined amid active infection and were then monitored longitudinally. As handled by the study authors: Amplified reference gene primers provided the basis for estimating nucleated cell counts. Profiling relied on immunoSEQ multiplex PCR, and the TCRdb table lists in-frame clones only, not all of them. V and J calls plus clone size are reproduced from that table; the DNA served to infer D and trimming. The table shows approximately 290,000 clones, with around nine tenths occurring only once.

The TCR was taken from a woman aged 25 to 39 with COVID-19, enrolled during active disease. The specimen was peripheral blood. The chain links TRBV3-1 (or the pseudogene TRBV3-2) to TRBJ1-1, with 9 nucleotides matching TRBD1. CDR3 sequence (DNA): TGTGCCAGCAGTCCCGGGACAGGGTCCCACACTGAAGCTTTCTTT. Protein product: CASSPGTGSHTEAFF.